A single T cell receptor beta chain is shown here with its context. Sample time point: pretreatment peripheral blood. Patients had locally advanced or metastatic urothelial carcinoma. This sample was taken from a study of PD-L1 blockade in urothelial cancer. At the level of the study: Males with bladder-origin urothelial cancer made up about nine tenths of the roughly 29 patients. Patients had been given 0 to 3 earlier chemotherapy regimens. Counts from blood samples showed a median of roughly 150,000 T cells.

Profiled with immunoSEQ multiplex PCR; TCRdb holds only in-frame clones, not every one. The top ten hold over 1.5% of the sample, which has more than 55,000 clones, 81% seen once. Germline CDR1 and CDR2: SGHVS and FQNEAQ. This CDR3 has 16 residues. V was clipped by 4 bases and J by 4 bases; unmatched bases: 8. The source of this sequence is a man between 65 and 85 years old with urothelial cancer. Specimen: PBMCs, collected around atezolizumab (anti-PD-L1) treatment. The chain combines TRBV7-8 with TRBJ2-1; 9 bases align to TRBD2. CDR3 region: CASSSEGREGYNEQFF. CDR3 DNA sequence: TGTGCCAGCAGCTCCGAAGGGCGGGAGGGTTACAATGAGCAGTTCTTC.